A single sample gave rise to the 20 T cell receptor beta chains below, sequenced in a study of identical twins. MiXCR was run by TCRdb on the 5' RACE reads, yielding one entry per CDR3 protein. The table shows roughly 1,500,000 distinct CDR3 sequences, with less than 40% occurring only once. The sequencing sample was made of cord blood. The receptors derive from a newborn girl in good health.

The table lists this clonotype with a few counts. This sequence joins TRBV27 and TRBJ2-7, with a possible D match to TRBD2 (5 bases). The CDR3 totals 15 residues. Trimming left V 5 bases short and J 6 bases short, with 20 bases between. The germline CDR1 and CDR2 sequences are MNHEY and SMNVEV (reference sequence). The chain's CDR3 is CASSPHVRAGSEQYF. In nucleotides, the CDR3 is TGTGCCAGCAGTCCCCACGTGAGGGCAGGTAGCGAGCAGTACTTC.

This rearrangement joins TRBV30 to TRBJ2-5; either TRBD1 or TRBD2 may supply D (5 bases each). TRBJ2-7 matches the DNA end more closely, so the J call is doubtful. CDR1 and CDR2 from the germline V gene are GTSNPN and SVGIG (reference sequence). The length of the CDR3 is 13 residues. The CDR3: CAWGTGPTNEQYF. CDR3 DNA sequence: TGTGCCTGGGGTACGGGGCCCACTAACGAGCAGTACTTC.

This clonotype was picked up one time. This chain joins TRBV6-2 or TRBV6-3 and TRBJ1-6; 8 nucleotides match TRBD1. The germline V gene has CDR1 MNHEY and CDR2 SVGEGT. Trimming cost V 0 bases and J 8 bases; bases outside gene matches: 6. This CDR3 has 16 residues. CDR3 sequence (DNA): TGTGCCAGCAGTTACTCCGTTGCGACAGGGGATTCACCCCTCCACTTT. This translates into CASSYSVATGDSPLHF.

This clonotype was seen at least ten times. The chain recombines TRBV12-3 or TRBV12-4 with TRBJ2-7; TRBD1 matches at 8 bases. This CDR3 is 15 amino acids long. Trimming removed 3 bases from V and 2 bases from J; junction bases left unmatched: 6. The CDR3 coding sequence is TGTGCCAGCAGTTTCGACAGGGGACTCACCTACGAGCAGTACTTC. Translation gives CASSFDRGLTYEQYF.

As for this clonotype: Compared with germline, one end of the junction differs, possibly owing to a read error. The rearrangement uses TRBV4-1 and TRBJ2-3; no firm D call. CDR3 length: 13 residues. The germline CDR1 and CDR2 sequences are MGHRA and YSYEKL. Written as DNA, the CDR3 is TGCGCCAACAGCCAAGCTAGCACAGATACGCAGTATTTT. It translates to CANSQASTDTQYF.

The chain links TRBV7-2 to TRBJ2-3; no firm D call. V lost 2 bases and J lost 0, with 12 bases in between. CDR3 length: 16 amino acids. CDR1 and CDR2 (germline): SGHTA, FQGNSA. CDR3 in amino acids: CASSLNPTHSTDTQYF. CDR3 coding DNA: TGTGCCAGCAGCTTAAATCCTACTCACAGCACAGATACGCAGTATTTT.

The chain couples TRBV20-1 to TRBJ1-4; D is perhaps TRBD1 (6 bases). The V gene's germline CDR1 is DFQATT and CDR2 SNEGSKA (reference sequence). V was trimmed by 5 bases and J by 8 bases, leaving 15 bases between them. The CDR3 sequence is 13 residues long. CDR3 nucleotide sequence: TGCAGTGCTCCACAGGGAGGAGAGGAAAAACTGTTTTTT. Encoded protein: CSAPQGGEEKLFF.

J is TRBJ2-5 and V is TRBV4-1; D may match TRBD1 or TRBD2 (5 bases each). This CDR3 is 15 amino acids long. Germline V CDR1 and CDR2: MGHRA, YSYEKL. Trimming shortened V by 1 base and J by 1 base, and 10 bases separated the two germline ends. CDR3 DNA sequence: TGCGCCAGCAGCCAAGCCTGGGACCTCCAAGAGACCCAGTACTTC. Residues: CASSQAWDLQETQYF.

This clonotype was found once. The rearrangement uses TRBV12-3 or TRBV12-4 and TRBJ2-1; 11 bases line up with TRBD2. V was pared by 6 bases and J by 0 bases, with 10 bases of the junction left unmatched. This CDR3 is 18 amino acids long. The CDR3, as DNA: TGTGCCAGCAGCTGGGTGGGTCTAGCGGGGGGCTCCTACAATGAGCAGTTCTTC. Translating it yields CASSWVGLAGGSYNEQFF.

V usage is TRBV3-1 and J usage is TRBJ2-4; 9 bases are a match to TRBD2. The germline CDR1 and CDR2 sequences are LGHDT and YNNKEL (reference sequence). V shed 5 bases, J shed 2 bases, and the junction held 7 bases outside the gene matches. CDR3 length: 16 amino acids. CDR3 nucleotides: TGTGCCAGCAGCGAGGGACTAGCTTTTCCCAAAAACATTCAGTACTTC. This encodes CASSEGLAFPKNIQYF.

This clonotype was seen more than once but under ten times. The chain recombines TRBV12-3 or TRBV12-4 with TRBJ2-1; 9 bases are shared with TRBD1. J gave up 12 bases and V 6 bases, and 3 bases lay outside the gene matches. The CDR3 totals 11 residues. The CDR3 DNA sequence: TGTGCCAGCAGCACGGGACAGGGGCAGTTCTTC. It yields the protein CASSTGQGQFF.

This clonotype was detected once. This chain connects TRBV27 to TRBJ2-3; 8 positions match TRBD2. J gave up 1 base and V 1 base, and 13 bases lay outside the gene matches. The length of the CDR3 is 19 residues. CDR1 is MNHEY, CDR2 SMNVEV, per germline (reference sequence). The CDR3 sequence is CASSLYPLSGSKGTDTQYF. CDR3 DNA sequence: TGTGCCAGCAGTTTATACCCCCTGAGCGGGAGTAAAGGCACAGATACGCAGTATTTT.

The V and J genes are TRBV6-2 or TRBV6-3 and TRBJ2-3; D is unresolved. V gave up 7 bases and J gave up 0 bases, with 14 bases separating them. This CDR3 is 15 amino acids long. CDR1 is MNHEY and CDR2 is SVGEGT in the germline V gene. The DNA for the CDR3 is TGTGCCAGCAAAAATCGAATGAGCAGCACAGATACGCAGTATTTT. This encodes CASKNRMSSTDTQYF.

This rearrangement joins TRBV6-5 to TRBJ1-6, with D possibly matching TRBD1 (5 bases). V was cut by 4 bases and J by 7 bases, with 17 bases left in between. CDR3 size: 16 residues. Germline CDR1 reads MNHEY; CDR2 reads SVGAGI. The DNA of the CDR3 is TGTGCCAGCAGTTTGGAATTTAGACAGCTAAATTCACCCCTCCACTTT. This sequence encodes CASSLEFRQLNSPLHF.

This chain joins TRBV7-8 and TRBJ2-1; TRBD2 agrees at 9 bases. There are 17 residues in the CDR3. Unmatched junction bases numbered 9, after V lost 4 bases and J lost 2 bases. Germline lookup yields CDR1 SGHVS and CDR2 FQNEAQ. The CDR3 region has the DNA TGTGCCAGCAGCTCCCCCTTTAGCGGGGGAACCTACAATGAGCAGTTCTTC. This gives the protein CASSSPFSGGTYNEQFF.

CDR3 nucleotide sequence: TGTGCCATCAGTAGGCGGTACACCACTGAAGCTTTCTTT. Translated: CAISRRYTTEAFF. The rearrangement joins TRBV10-3 to TRBJ1-1; D uncertain. The CDR3 covers 13 residues. Between the trimmed V and J ends, which lost 5 bases and 4 bases, there was a span of 11 bases. Germline CDR1 ENHRY, CDR2 SYGVKD.

The rearrangement links TRBV2 to TRBJ2-1, with TRBD1 matching 8 bases. Germline V gives CDR1 SNHLY, CDR2 FYNNEI. Trimming at V came to 2 bases and at J to 10 bases, leaving 7 bases not matched to a gene. This CDR3 is built from 14 residues. For the CDR3, the DNA is TGTGCCAGCAGTGAAAACAGGGGGTTCCGCGAGCAGTTCTTC. This translates into CASSENRGFREQFF.

This clonotype was seen repeatedly, ten times or more. V usage is TRBV6-5 and J usage is TRBJ2-1; TRBD2 matches 8 bases. With 5 bases clipped from V and 0 bases from J, the junction kept 3 bases outside the gene matches. The CDR3 runs 15 residues. Germline CDR1 and CDR2: MNHEY and SVGAGI. This CDR3 reads CASSRGRSSYNEQFF. CDR3 sequence (DNA): TGTGCCAGCAGTCGCGGGAGGAGCTCCTACAATGAGCAGTTCTTC.

The chain is built from TRBV12-3 or TRBV12-4 and TRBJ2-5, with D unresolved. Trimming took off 4 bases at V and 5 bases at J, with 5 bases between the two ends. CDR3 length equals 11 residues. CDR3 nucleotide sequence: TGTGCCAGCAGTTGGTTTGAGACCCAGTACTTC. Its protein product is CASSWFETQYF.

The chain employs TRBV19 and TRBJ2-1; the D gene is possibly TRBD2 (5 bases). This CDR3 spans 13 amino acids. Per germline, CDR1 LNHDA and CDR2 SQIVND (reference sequence). Trimming removed 2 bases from V and 10 bases from J, with 12 bases in between. The CDR3 DNA reads TGTGCCAGTAGTATAACGGACTCCTACGAGCAGTTCTTC. The encoded protein is CASSITDSYEQFF.